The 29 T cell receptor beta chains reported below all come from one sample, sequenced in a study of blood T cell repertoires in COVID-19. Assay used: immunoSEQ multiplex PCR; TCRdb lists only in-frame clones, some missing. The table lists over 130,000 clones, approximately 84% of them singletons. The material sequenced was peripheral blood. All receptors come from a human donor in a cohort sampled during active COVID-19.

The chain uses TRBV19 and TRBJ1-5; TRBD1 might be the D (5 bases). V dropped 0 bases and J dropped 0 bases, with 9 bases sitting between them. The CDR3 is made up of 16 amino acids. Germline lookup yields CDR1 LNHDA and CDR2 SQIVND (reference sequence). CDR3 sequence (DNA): TGTGCCAGTAGTATAGACAGGGCCTATAGCAATCAGCCCCAGCATTTT. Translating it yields CASSIDRAYSNQPQHF.

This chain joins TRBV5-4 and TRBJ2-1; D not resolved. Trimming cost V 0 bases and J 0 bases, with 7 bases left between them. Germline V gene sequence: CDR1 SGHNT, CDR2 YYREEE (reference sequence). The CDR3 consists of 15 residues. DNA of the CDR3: TGTGCCAGCAGCTTGGGGGCGAGCTCCTACAATGAGCAGTTCTTC. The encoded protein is CASSLGASSYNEQFF.

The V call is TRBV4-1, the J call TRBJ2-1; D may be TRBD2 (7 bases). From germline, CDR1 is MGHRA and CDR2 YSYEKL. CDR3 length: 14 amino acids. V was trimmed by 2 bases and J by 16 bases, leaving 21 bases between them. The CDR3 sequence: CASSQSPSPGGRFF. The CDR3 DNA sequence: TGCGCCAGCAGCCAAAGCCCGTCCCCCGGGGGGCGATTCTTC.

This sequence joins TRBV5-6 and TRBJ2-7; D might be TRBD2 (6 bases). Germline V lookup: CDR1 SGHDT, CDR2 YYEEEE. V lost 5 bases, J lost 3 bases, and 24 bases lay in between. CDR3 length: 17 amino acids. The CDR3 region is CASSSGTYDLSRYEQYF. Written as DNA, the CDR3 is TGTGCCAGCAGTTCCGGGACTTACGACCTCTCTCGCTACGAGCAGTACTTC. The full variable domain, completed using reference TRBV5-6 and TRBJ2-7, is DAGVTQSPTHLIKTRGQQVTLRCSPKSGHDTVSWYQQALGQGPQFIFQYYEEEERQRGNFPDRFSGHQFPNYSSELNVNALLLGDSALYLCASSSGTYDLSRYEQYFGPGTRLTVT.

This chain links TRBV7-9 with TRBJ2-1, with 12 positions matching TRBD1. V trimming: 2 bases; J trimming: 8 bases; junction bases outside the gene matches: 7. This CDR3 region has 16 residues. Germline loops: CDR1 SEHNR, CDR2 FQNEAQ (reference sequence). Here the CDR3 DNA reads TGTGCCAGCAGCTTATGGGACAGGGGGCGTTTCGATGAGCAGTTCTTC. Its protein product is CASSLWDRGRFDEQFF.

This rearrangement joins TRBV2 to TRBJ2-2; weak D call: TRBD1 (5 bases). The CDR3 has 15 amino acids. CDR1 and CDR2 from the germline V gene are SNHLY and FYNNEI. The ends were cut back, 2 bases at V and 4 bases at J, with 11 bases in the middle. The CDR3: CASSELGQGTGELFF. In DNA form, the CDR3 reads TGTGCCAGCAGTGAACTAGGCCAGGGCACCGGGGAGCTGTTTTTT.

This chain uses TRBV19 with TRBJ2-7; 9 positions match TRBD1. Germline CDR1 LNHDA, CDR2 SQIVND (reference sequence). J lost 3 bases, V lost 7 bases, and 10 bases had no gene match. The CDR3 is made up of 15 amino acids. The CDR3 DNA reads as TGTGCCAGTACTCTGAAGACAGGGGGTCTCTACGAGCAGTACTTC. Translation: CASTLKTGGLYEQYF.

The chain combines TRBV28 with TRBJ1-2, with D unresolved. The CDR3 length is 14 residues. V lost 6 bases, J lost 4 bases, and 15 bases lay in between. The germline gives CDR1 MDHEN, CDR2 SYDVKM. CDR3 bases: TGTGCCAGCAGCCCCCAGGAGGGAGTCTATGGCTACACCTTC. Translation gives CASSPQEGVYGYTF.

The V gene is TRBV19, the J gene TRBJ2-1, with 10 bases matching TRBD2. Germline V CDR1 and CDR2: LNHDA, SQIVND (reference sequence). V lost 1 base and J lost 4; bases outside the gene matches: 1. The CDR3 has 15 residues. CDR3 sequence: CASSIGTSGYNEQFF. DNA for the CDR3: TGTGCCAGTAGTATAGGGACTAGCGGTTACAATGAGCAGTTCTTC.

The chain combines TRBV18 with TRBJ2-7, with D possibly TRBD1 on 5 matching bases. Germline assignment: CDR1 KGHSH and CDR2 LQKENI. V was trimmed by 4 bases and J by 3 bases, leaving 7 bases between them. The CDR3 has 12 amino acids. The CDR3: CASSHDSYEQYF. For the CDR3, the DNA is TGTGCCAGCTCACATGACAGCTACGAGCAGTACTTC.

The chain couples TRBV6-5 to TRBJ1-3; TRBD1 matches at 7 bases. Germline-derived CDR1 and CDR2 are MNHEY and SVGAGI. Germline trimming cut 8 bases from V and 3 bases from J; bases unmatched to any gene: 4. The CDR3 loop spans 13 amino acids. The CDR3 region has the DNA TGTGCCAGCGGGACAGAACGTGGAAACACCATATATTTT. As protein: CASGTERGNTIYF.

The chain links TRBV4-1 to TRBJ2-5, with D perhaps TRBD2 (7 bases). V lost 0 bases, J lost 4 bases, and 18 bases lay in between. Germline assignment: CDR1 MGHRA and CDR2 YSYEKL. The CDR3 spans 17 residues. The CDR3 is CASSQEGGRPRGETQYF. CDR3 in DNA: TGCGCCAGCAGCCAAGAGGGGGGGCGCCCAAGGGGAGAGACCCAGTACTTC.

The CDR3 spells CASSTRQGGGDTIYF. Written as DNA, the CDR3 is TGTGCCAGCAGCACTAGACAGGGTGGGGGAGACACCATATATTTT. V is TRBV7-9 and J is TRBJ1-3; 7 bases fit TRBD1. The CDR3 extends over 15 amino acids. V was pared by 5 bases and J by 8 bases, with 12 bases of the junction left unmatched. Per the germline V gene, CDR1 is SEHNR and CDR2 is FQNEAQ (reference sequence). The entire variable domain, with the rest obtained from reference TRBV7-9 and TRBJ1-3, is as follows: DTGVSQNPRHKITKRGQNVTFRCDPISEHNRLYWYRQTLGQGPEFLTYFQNEAQLEKSRLLSDRFSAERPKGSFSTLEIQRTEQGDSAMYLCASSTRQGGGDTIYFGEGSWLTVV.

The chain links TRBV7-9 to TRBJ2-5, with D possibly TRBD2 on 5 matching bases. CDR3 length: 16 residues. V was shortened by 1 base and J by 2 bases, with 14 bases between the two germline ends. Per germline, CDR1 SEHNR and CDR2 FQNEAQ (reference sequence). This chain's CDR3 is CASSLVSAGRQETQYF. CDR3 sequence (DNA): TGTGCCAGCAGCTTAGTTTCGGCGGGTCGACAAGAGACCCAGTACTTC.

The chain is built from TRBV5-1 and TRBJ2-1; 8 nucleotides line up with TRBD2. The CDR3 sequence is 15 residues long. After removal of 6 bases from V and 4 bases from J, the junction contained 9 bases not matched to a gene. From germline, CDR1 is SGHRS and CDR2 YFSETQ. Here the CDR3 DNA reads TGCGCCAGCACTCCCCGGGGGGGCTCTTACAATGAGCAGTTCTTC. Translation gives CASTPRGGSYNEQFF.

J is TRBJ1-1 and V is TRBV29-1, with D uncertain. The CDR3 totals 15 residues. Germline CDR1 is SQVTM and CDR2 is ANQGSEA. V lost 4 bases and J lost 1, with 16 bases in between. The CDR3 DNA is TGCAGCGTTGTGAAACTTGGGCACCAGAACACTGAAGCTTTCTTT. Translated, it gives CSVVKLGHQNTEAFF.

CDR3 loop: CASTPGQTIAEKLFF. The CDR3 region has the DNA TGTGCCAGCACCCCCGGACAGACAATTGCAGAAAAACTGTTTTTT. The V and J genes are TRBV7-9 and TRBJ1-4; TRBD1 is a possible D gene (6 bases). This CDR3 is built from 15 residues. The V end lost 7 bases, the J end lost 8 bases, and 20 bases lay between the germline ends. Per the germline V gene, CDR1 is SEHNR and CDR2 is FQNEAQ (reference sequence). The full variable domain, with the rest looked up from reference TRBV7-9 and TRBJ1-4, is DTGVSQNPRHKITKRGQNVTFRCDPISEHNRLYWYRQTLGQGPEFLTYFQNEAQLEKSRLLSDRFSAERPKGSFSTLEIQRTEQGDSAMYLCASTPGQTIAEKLFFGSGTQLSVL.

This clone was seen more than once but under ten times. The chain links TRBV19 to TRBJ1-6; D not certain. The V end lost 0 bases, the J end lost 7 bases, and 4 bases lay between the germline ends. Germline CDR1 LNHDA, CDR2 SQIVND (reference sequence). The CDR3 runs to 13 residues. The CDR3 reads CASSIEGNSPLHF. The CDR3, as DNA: TGTGCCAGTAGTATAGAGGGCAATTCACCCCTCCACTTT. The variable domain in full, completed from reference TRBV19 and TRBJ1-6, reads DGGITQSPKYLFRKEGQNVTLSCEQNLNHDAMYWYRQDPGQGLRLIYYSQIVNDFQKGDIAEGYSVSREKKESFPLTVTSAQKNPTAFYLCASSIEGNSPLHFGNGTRLTVT.

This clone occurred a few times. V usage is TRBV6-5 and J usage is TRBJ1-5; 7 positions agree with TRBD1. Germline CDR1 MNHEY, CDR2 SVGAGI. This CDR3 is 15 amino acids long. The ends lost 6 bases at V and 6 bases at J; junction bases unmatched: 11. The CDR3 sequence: CASSPRQGASQPQHF. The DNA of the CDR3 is TGTGCCAGCAGCCCCAGACAGGGTGCTTCTCAGCCCCAGCATTTT.

CDR3 in DNA: TGTGCCAGCAGTTTAAGGCAGGACTATGGCTACACCTTC. This translates into CASSLRQDYGYTF. The chain has TRBV28 and TRBJ1-2; D gene uncertain. V lost 2 bases and J lost 3, with 7 bases in between. This CDR3 comprises 13 residues. Per germline, CDR1 MDHEN and CDR2 SYDVKM.

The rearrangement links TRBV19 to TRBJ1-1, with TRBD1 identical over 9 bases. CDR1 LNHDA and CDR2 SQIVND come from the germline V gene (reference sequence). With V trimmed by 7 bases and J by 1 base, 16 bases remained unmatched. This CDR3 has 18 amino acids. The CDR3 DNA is TGTGCCAGTACACAACGTGGGACAGGGCTGTCCCAGAACACTGAAGCTTTCTTT. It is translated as CASTQRGTGLSQNTEAFF.

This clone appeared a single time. CDR3 bases: TGTGCCAGCAGTCGACAGGGTTACGAGCAGTACTTC. Protein: CASSRQGYEQYF. The chain employs TRBV14 and TRBJ2-7; 7 bases are shared with TRBD1. This CDR3 spans 12 amino acids. With 6 bases clipped from V and 4 bases from J, the junction kept 3 bases outside the gene matches. Germline lookup yields CDR1 SGHDN and CDR2 FVKESK.

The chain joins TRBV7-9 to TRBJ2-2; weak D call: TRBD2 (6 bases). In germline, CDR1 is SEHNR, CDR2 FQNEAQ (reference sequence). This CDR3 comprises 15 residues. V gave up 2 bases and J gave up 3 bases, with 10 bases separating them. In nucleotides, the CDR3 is TGTGCCAGCAGCTTATCCAGGGAGGACACCGGGGAGCTGTTTTTT. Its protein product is CASSLSREDTGELFF.

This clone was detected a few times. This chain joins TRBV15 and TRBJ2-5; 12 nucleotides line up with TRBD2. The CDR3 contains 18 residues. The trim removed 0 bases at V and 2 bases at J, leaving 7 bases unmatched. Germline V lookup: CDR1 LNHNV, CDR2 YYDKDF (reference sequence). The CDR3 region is CATSREAGLAGWQETQYF. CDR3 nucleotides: TGTGCCACCAGCAGAGAGGCCGGACTAGCGGGGTGGCAAGAGACCCAGTACTTC.

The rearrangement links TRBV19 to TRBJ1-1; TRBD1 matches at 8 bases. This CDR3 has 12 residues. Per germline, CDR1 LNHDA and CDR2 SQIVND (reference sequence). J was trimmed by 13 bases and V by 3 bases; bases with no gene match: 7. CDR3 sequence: CASSIGQGGVFF. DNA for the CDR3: TGTGCCAGTAGTATCGGACAGGGCGGTGTTTTCTTT.

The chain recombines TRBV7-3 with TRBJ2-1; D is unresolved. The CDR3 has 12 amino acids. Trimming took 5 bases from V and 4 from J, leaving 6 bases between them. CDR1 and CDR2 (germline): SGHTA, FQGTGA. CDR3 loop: CASSNGYNEQFF. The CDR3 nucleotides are TGTGCCAGCAGCAACGGTTACAATGAGCAGTTCTTC. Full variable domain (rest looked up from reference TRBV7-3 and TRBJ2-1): GAGVSQTPSNKVTEKGKYVELRCDPISGHTALYWYRQSLGQGPEFLIYFQGTGAADDSGLPNDRFFAVRPEGSVSTLKIQRTERGDSAVYLCASSNGYNEQFFGPGTRLTVL.

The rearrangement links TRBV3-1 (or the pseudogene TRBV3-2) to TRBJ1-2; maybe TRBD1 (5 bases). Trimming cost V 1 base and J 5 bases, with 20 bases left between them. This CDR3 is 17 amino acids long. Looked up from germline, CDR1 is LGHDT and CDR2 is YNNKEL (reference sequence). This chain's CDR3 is CASSQAGVQGTLYGYTF. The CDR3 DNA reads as TGTGCCAGCAGCCAAGCAGGAGTGCAGGGAACCCTTTATGGCTACACCTTC.

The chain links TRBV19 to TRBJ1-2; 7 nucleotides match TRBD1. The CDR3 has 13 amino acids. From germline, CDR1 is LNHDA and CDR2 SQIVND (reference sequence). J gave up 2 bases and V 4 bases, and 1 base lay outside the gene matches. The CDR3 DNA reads TGTGCCAGTAGTAAGACAGGGAACTATGGCTACACCTTC. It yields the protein CASSKTGNYGYTF.

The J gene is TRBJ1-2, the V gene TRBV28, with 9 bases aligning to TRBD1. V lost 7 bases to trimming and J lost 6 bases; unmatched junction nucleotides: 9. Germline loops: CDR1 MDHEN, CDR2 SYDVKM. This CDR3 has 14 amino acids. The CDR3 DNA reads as TGTGCCAGCACAACGGGACAGGGTATTAATGGCTACACCTTC. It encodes CASTTGQGINGYTF.